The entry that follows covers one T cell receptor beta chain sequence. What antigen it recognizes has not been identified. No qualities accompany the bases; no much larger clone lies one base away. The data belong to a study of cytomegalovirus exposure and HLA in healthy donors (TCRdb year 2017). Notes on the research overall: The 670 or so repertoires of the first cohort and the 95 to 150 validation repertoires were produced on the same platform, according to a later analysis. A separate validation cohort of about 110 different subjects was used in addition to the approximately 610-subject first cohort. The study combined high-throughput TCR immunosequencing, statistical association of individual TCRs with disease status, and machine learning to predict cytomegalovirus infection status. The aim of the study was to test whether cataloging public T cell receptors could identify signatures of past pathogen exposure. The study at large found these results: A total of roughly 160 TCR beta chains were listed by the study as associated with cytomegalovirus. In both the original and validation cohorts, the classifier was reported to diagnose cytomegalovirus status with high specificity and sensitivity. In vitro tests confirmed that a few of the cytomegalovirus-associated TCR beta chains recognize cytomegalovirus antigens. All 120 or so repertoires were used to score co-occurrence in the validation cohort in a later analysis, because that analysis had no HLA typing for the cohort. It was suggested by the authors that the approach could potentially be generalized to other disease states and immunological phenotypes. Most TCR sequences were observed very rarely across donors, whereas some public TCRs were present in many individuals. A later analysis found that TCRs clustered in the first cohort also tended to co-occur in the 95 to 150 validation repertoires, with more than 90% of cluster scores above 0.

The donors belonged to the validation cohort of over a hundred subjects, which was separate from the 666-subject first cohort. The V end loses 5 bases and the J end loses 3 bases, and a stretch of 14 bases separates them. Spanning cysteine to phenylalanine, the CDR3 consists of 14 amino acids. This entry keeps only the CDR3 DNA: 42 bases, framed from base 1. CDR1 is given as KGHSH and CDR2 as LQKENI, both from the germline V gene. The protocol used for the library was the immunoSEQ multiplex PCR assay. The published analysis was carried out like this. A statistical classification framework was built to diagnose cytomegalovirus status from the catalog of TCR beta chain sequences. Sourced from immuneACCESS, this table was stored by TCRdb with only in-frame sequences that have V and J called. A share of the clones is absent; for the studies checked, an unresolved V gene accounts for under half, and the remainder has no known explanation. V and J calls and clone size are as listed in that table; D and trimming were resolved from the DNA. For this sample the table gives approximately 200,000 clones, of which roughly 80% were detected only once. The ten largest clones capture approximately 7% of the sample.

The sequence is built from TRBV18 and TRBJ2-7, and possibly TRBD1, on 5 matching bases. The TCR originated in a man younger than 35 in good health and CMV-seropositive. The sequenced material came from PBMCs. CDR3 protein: CASSTVPGNYEQYF. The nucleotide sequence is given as TGTGCCAGCTCAACGGTCCCAGGGAACTACGAGCAGTACTTC.